The 22 T cell receptor beta chains below come from one sample, sequenced in a study of OX40 agonist ivuxolimab in advanced cancers. Profiling relied on immunoSEQ multiplex PCR, and the TCRdb table lists in-frame clones only, not all of them. Seen here are about 50,000 clones, 65% to 85% observed once, and the top ten hold 3% to 4.5%. Sequencing was performed on CD4+ or CD8+ T cells sorted from blood, taken in a trial of the OX40 agonist ivuxolimab. All receptors come from an adult with an advanced solid tumor such as melanoma, head and neck, liver or kidney cancer.

The DNA for the CDR3 is TGTGCCAGCGGGGTAGCCAAAAACATTCAGTACTTC. It is translated as CASGVAKNIQYF. The chain has TRBV2 and TRBJ2-4, with D hard to call. CDR1 is SNHLY and CDR2 is FYNNEI in the germline V gene. Trimming left V 8 bases short and J 0 bases short, with 5 bases between. This CDR3 is built from 12 residues.

Regarding this clone: Additional DNA sequences in this sample encode the identical CDR3. CDR3 nucleotides: TGTGCCAGCAGTCCCCCGGGACTACAAGAGACCCAGTACTTC. Translation gives CASSPPGLQETQYF. V gene TRBV28 combines with J gene TRBJ2-5; 7 positions match TRBD2. The CDR3 has 14 residues. Germline trimming cut 5 bases from V and 2 bases from J; bases unmatched to any gene: 5. The germline V gene encodes CDR1 MDHEN and CDR2 SYDVKM.

The chain joins TRBV7-3 to TRBJ2-1, with D perhaps matching TRBD1 (5 bases). The CDR3 contains 15 residues. Trimming removed 3 bases from V and 7 bases from J, with 16 bases in between. Germline V gene data show CDR1 as SGHTA and CDR2 as FQGTGA. The CDR3 DNA is TGTGCCAGCAGCTTCGATTCAGGGTTTGGAAATGAGCAGTTCTTC. Translating gives CASSFDSGFGNEQFF.

The CDR3 DNA reads as TGTGCCAGCTCACCAGGGGAAATGGTAGAGACCCAGTACTTC. Amino acids: CASSPGEMVETQYF. The V call is TRBV18, the J call TRBJ2-5, with unresolved D. This CDR3 has 14 residues. The V end was cut by 2 bases, the J end by 4 bases, with 11 bases between. Germline loops: CDR1 KGHSH, CDR2 LQKENI.

V and J are TRBV11-3 and TRBJ2-1; TRBD1 matches 8 bases. The CDR3 is made up of 15 amino acids. Germline CDR1 and CDR2: SGHNT and YENEEA. Trimming took 5 bases from V and 3 from J; bases not matched to a gene: 6. The CDR3 spells CASSARTGFYNEQFF. Here the CDR3 DNA reads TGTGCCAGCAGCGCAAGGACAGGGTTCTACAATGAGCAGTTCTTC.

The chain joins TRBV18 to TRBJ2-2; TRBD1 might be the D (6 bases). In germline, CDR1 is KGHSH, CDR2 LQKENI. The CDR3 contains 14 residues. Trimming pared 4 bases from V and 5 bases from J, leaving 11 bases between. CDR3 sequence: CASSHGGRTGELFF. The CDR3 nucleotides are TGTGCCAGCTCACATGGGGGCAGGACCGGGGAGCTGTTTTTT.

The chain couples TRBV7-2 to TRBJ2-5; D not certain. V was trimmed by 6 bases and J by 4 bases, leaving 15 bases between them. CDR1 is SGHTA and CDR2 is FQGNSA in the germline V gene. The CDR3 is 14 residues long. The CDR3 loop is CASRHLGASETQYF. Written as DNA, the CDR3 is TGTGCCAGCAGACATCTCGGCGCGTCAGAGACCCAGTACTTC.

CDR3 coding DNA: TGTGCCAGCAGCCCCAACCCCAGGGATGGAGAGACCCAGTACTTC. Translating it yields CASSPNPRDGETQYF. The chain is built from TRBV11-2 and TRBJ2-5; a possible D gene is TRBD1 (5 bases). Germline V gives CDR1 SGHAT, CDR2 FQNNGV. Trimming removed 5 bases at V and 4 bases at J, with 17 bases between. CDR3 length: 15 residues.

The V and J genes are TRBV27 and TRBJ1-4, with 7 bases matching TRBD1. This CDR3 spans 15 amino acids. Germline assignment: CDR1 MNHEY and CDR2 SMNVEV (reference sequence). The junction had 7 bases not matched to a gene; V was cut back by 5 bases and J by 4 bases. The CDR3 DNA sequence: TGTGCCAGCAGTCAGCCGGGACAGAATAATGAAAAACTGTTTTTT. It encodes CASSQPGQNNEKLFF.

This clone was detected once. The chain joins TRBV5-1 to TRBJ1-6; no clear D. Deletions cut 4 bases from V and 0 bases from J, with 14 bases between. This CDR3 has 17 residues. Per germline, CDR1 SGHRS and CDR2 YFSETQ. CDR3 loop: CASSPVEGSSYNSPLHF. Here the CDR3 DNA reads TGCGCCAGCAGCCCCGTCGAGGGCAGCTCCTATAATTCACCCCTCCACTTT. Combining the CDR3 with reference TRBV5-1 and TRBJ1-6 gives the whole variable domain KAGVTQTPRYLIKTRGQQVTLSCSPISGHRSVSWYQQTPGQGLQFLFEYFSETQRNKGNFPGRFSGRQFSNSRSEMNVSTLELGDSALYLCASSPVEGSSYNSPLHFGNGTRLTVT.

The chain has TRBV28 and TRBJ2-3; TRBD2 is a possible D gene (5 bases). The V gene lost 5 bases and the J gene lost 6 bases, with 18 bases spanning the gap. CDR1 is MDHEN and CDR2 is SYDVKM in the germline V gene. CDR3 length: 15 residues. Here the CDR3 reads CASSPPLASRDTQYF. CDR3 coding DNA: TGTGCCAGCAGTCCCCCGCTAGCAAGTCGGGATACGCAGTATTTT.

This chain joins TRBV15 and TRBJ1-6; TRBD1 matches 8 bases. The ends lost 0 bases at V and 10 bases at J; junction bases unmatched: 5. CDR3 length: 15 amino acids. Germline CDR1 is LNHNV and CDR2 is YYDKDF (reference sequence). The CDR3 protein is CATSREQGADSPLHF. The CDR3 nucleotides read TGTGCCACCAGCAGAGAGCAGGGGGCGGACTCACCCCTCCACTTT.

J is TRBJ1-1 and V is TRBV19, with 9 positions matching TRBD1. The CDR3 spans 16 residues. The germline CDR1 and CDR2 sequences are LNHDA and SQIVND (reference sequence). J lost 5 bases, V lost 5 bases, and 12 bases had no gene match. The CDR3 sequence is CASSLETGTGKTEAFF. In DNA form, the CDR3 reads TGTGCCAGTAGTCTTGAGACCGGGACAGGGAAGACTGAAGCTTTCTTT.

In this sample, this clone turned up a few times. The gene calls are TRBV27 and TRBJ2-7; D remains unclear. Germline V gene lookup returns CDR1 MNHEY and CDR2 SMNVEV (reference sequence). V lost 6 bases to trimming and J lost 2 bases, with 8 bases between them. The CDR3 sequence is 12 residues long. The CDR3 sequence: CASRGRTYEQYF. The CDR3, as DNA: TGTGCCAGCAGGGGCAGGACCTACGAGCAGTACTTC.

Only one count was recorded for this clone. CDR3 in amino acids: CASTSGTEGSPLHF. Written as DNA, the CDR3 is TGTGCCAGCACCTCCGGGACAGAGGGATCACCCCTCCACTTT. The chain has TRBV28 and TRBJ1-6; 7 bases fit TRBD1. Losses at the gene ends were 7 bases for V and 10 bases for J; bases not matched to a gene: 10. In germline, CDR1 is MDHEN, CDR2 SYDVKM. The CDR3 is made up of 14 amino acids. The entire variable domain, with the rest obtained from reference TRBV28 and TRBJ1-6, is as follows: DVKVTQSSRYLVKRTGEKVFLECVQDMDHENMFWYRQDPGLGLRLIYFSYDVKMKEKGDIPEGYSVSREKKERFSLILESASTNQTSMYLCASTSGTEGSPLHFGNGTRLTVT.

The genes are TRBV28 and TRBJ1-2, with TRBD1 identical over 7 bases. Germline V CDR1 and CDR2: MDHEN, SYDVKM. The V and J ends lost 10 bases and 4 bases, in that order; junction bases with no gene match: 9. The CDR3 runs to 13 residues. The CDR3, as DNA: TGTGCCACCACGAGCGGACAGGCCTATGGCTACACCTTC. Its protein product is CATTSGQAYGYTF.

J is TRBJ2-4 and V is TRBV5-1, with TRBD1 matching over 8 bases. CDR1 and CDR2 from the germline V gene are SGHRS and YFSETQ. Trimming cost V 4 bases and J 7 bases; bases outside gene matches: 7. The CDR3 runs to 14 residues. CDR3 sequence reads: CASSDAGTGNIQYF. The DNA for the CDR3 is TGCGCCAGCAGCGATGCCGGGACAGGTAACATTCAGTACTTC.

The J gene is TRBJ2-7, the V gene TRBV6-1, with 10 positions matching TRBD2. The length of the CDR3 is 16 residues. Per the germline V gene, CDR1 is MNHNS and CDR2 is SASEGT. V dropped 6 bases and J dropped 1; count of bases not matched to a gene: 9. The CDR3 loop is CASRETSGGESYEQYF. The CDR3 DNA is TGTGCCAGCAGGGAAACGAGCGGGGGGGAATCCTACGAGCAGTACTTC.

In its sample, this clone was seen many times. This rearrangement joins TRBV7-8 to TRBJ1-4; a weak D match, TRBD1 (6 bases). The V gene lost 5 bases and the J gene lost 7 bases, with 17 bases spanning the gap. The CDR3 runs to 15 residues. Germline CDR1 and CDR2: SGHVS and FQNEAQ. CDR3 in DNA: TGTGCCAGCAGCGCCTACAGGGTAGGGAGTGAAAAACTGTTTTTT. This translates into CASSAYRVGSEKLFF.

The J gene is TRBJ2-1, the V gene TRBV18; TRBD2 agrees at 14 bases. Germline V gene data show CDR1 as KGHSH and CDR2 as LQKENI. V lost 6 bases, J lost 0 bases, and 7 bases stayed unmatched. The CDR3 is 18 amino acids. The CDR3 DNA follows: TGTGCCAGCTCCCCGGGGACTAGCGGGGGTCCCTCCTACAATGAGCAGTTCTTC. It specifies CASSPGTSGGPSYNEQFF. The whole variable domain, remainder taken from reference TRBV18 and TRBJ2-1, is NAGVMQNPRHLVRRRGQEARLRCSPMKGHSHVYWYRQLPEEGLKFMVYLQKENIIDESGMPKERFSAEFPKEGPSILRIQQVVRGDSAAYFCASSPGTSGGPSYNEQFFGPGTRLTVL.

The chain uses TRBV15 and TRBJ1-1; D unclear. Looked up from germline, CDR1 is LNHNV and CDR2 is YYDKDF (reference sequence). The V end was cut by 2 bases, the J end by 1 base, with 11 bases between. This CDR3 spans 15 amino acids. This CDR3 reads CATSRNSRKNTEAFF. The CDR3 bases are TGTGCCACCAGCAGAAACTCACGTAAGAACACTGAAGCTTTCTTT. Filled out from reference TRBV15 and TRBJ1-1, the complete variable domain reads DAMVIQNPRYQVTQFGKPVTLSCSQTLNHNVMYWYQQKSSQAPKLLFHYYDKDFNNEADTPDNFQSRRPNTSFCFLDIRSPGLGDTAMYLCATSRNSRKNTEAFFGQGTRLTVV.

Concerning this clone itself: Germline is not matched at one junction end, which may reflect a read error. The chain employs TRBV7-2 and TRBJ1-6, with a weak D call TRBD1 (5 bases). The CDR3 has 14 amino acids. CDR1 SGHTA and CDR2 FQGNSA come from the germline V gene. The CDR3 sequence: CASTLGAGSSPLHF. The CDR3, as DNA: TGTGCCAGCACCTTAGGCGCAGGGAGTTCACCCCTCCACTTT.